These 23 T cell receptor beta chains originate from one sample sequenced in a study of CD8+ T cells in alopecia areata. The treatment here: oral pan-JAK inhibitor, 5-10 mg twice daily. Once RNA had been extracted, it was reverse transcribed into cDNA to act as the sequencing template. Assay: immunoSEQ multiplex PCR; the TCRdb copy retains only in-frame clones and omits some. This sample carries more than 90,000 clones, around three fifths of them seen once, and the ten largest clones take 9% to 15%. The starting material was CD8+ T cells sorted from blood, obtained at week 24, from a patient treated with tofacitinib. Receptors were obtained from a human donor with alopecia areata.

Only a few counts were recorded for this clone. The chain combines TRBV30 with TRBJ1-4; unclear D gene. Germline V gene data show CDR1 as GTSNPN and CDR2 as SVGIG (reference sequence). CDR3 length: 11 residues. With 4 bases removed from V and 6 bases from J, the gap between germline ends came to 6 bases. The CDR3 loop reads CAWTVDEKLFF. The DNA for the CDR3 is TGTGCCTGGACCGTGGATGAAAAACTGTTTTTT. Variable domain in full (rest from reference TRBV30 and TRBJ1-4): SQTIHQWPATLVQPVGSPLSLECTVEGTSNPNLYWYRQAAGRGLQLLFYSVGIGQISSEVPQNLSASRPQDRQFILSSKKLLLSDSGFYLCAWTVDEKLFFGSGTQLSVL.

This chain uses TRBV12-5 with TRBJ2-3; D uncertain. Germline V gene lookup returns CDR1 LGHNT and CDR2 FRNRAP. V was cut by 6 bases and J by 8 bases, with 9 bases left in between. The CDR3 loop spans 11 amino acids. The DNA for the CDR3 is TGTGCTAGTGGCTCCCAGCTTACGCAGTATTTT. This codes for CASGSQLTQYF. Using reference TRBV12-5 and TRBJ2-3 for the parts outside the CDR3, the full variable domain is DARVTQTPRHKVTEMGQEVTMRCQPILGHNTVFWYRQTMMQGLELLAYFRNRAPLDDSGMPKDRFSAEMPDATLATLKIQPSEPRDSAVYFCASGSQLTQYFGPGTRLTVL.

The chain combines TRBV7-9 with TRBJ2-1, with no clear D. The CDR3 runs to 16 residues. Trimming removed 5 bases at V and 1 base at J, with 15 bases between. Germline CDR1 is SEHNR and CDR2 is FQNEAQ (reference sequence). CDR3 bases: TGTGCCAGCAGCGAGTATCAGACAACATCCTACAATGAGCAGTTCTTC. Translating it yields CASSEYQTTSYNEQFF. Using reference TRBV7-9 and TRBJ2-1 for the parts outside the CDR3, the full variable domain is DTGVSQNPRHKITKRGQNVTFRCDPISEHNRLYWYRQTLGQGPEFLTYFQNEAQLEKSRLLSDRFSAERPKGSFSTLEIQRTEQGDSAMYLCASSEYQTTSYNEQFFGPGTRLTVL.

The V gene is TRBV2, the J gene TRBJ2-3; 8 bases are shared with TRBD2. The length of the CDR3 is 15 residues. The ends lost 3 bases at V and 1 base at J; junction bases unmatched: 3. Germline V gene sequence: CDR1 SNHLY, CDR2 FYNNEI. CDR3 nucleotide sequence: TGTGCCAGCAGTGACGGGCGGGGGGGCACAGATACGCAGTATTTT. Its protein is CASSDGRGGTDTQYF.

As concerns this clone: Other DNA variants within this sample encode the same CDR3. The V and J genes are TRBV30 and TRBJ1-1; maybe TRBD1 (6 bases). Trimming left V 3 bases short and J 8 bases short, with 10 bases between. CDR3 length: 11 residues. Germline lookup yields CDR1 GTSNPN and CDR2 SVGIG (reference sequence). The CDR3: CAWSPGQEAFF. CDR3 DNA: TGTGCCTGGAGCCCCGGACAGGAAGCTTTCTTT.

The CDR3 coding sequence is TGTGCCAGCAGTTACTCGAGAGGGGGCGAGTATTCACCCCTCCACTTT. Its translation: CASSYSRGGEYSPLHF. The chain is built from TRBV6-5 and TRBJ1-6; 7 nucleotides agree with TRBD1. In germline, CDR1 is MNHEY, CDR2 SVGAGI. This CDR3 is 16 amino acids long. Trimming removed 0 bases from V and 8 bases from J; junction bases left unmatched: 7.

The chain links TRBV9 to TRBJ2-7; perhaps D is TRBD1 or TRBD2 (5 bases each). Looked up from germline, CDR1 is SGDLS and CDR2 is YYNGEE. This CDR3 has 14 residues. Trimming took 4 bases from V and 3 from J, leaving 14 bases between them. CDR3 sequence: CASSHGTLRYEQYF. In DNA, the CDR3 is TGTGCCAGCAGCCACGGGACGCTCCGCTACGAGCAGTACTTC.

The chain links TRBV19 to TRBJ1-3, with a possible D match to TRBD1 (6 bases). Germline loops: CDR1 LNHDA, CDR2 SQIVND (reference sequence). V dropped 5 bases and J dropped 4 bases, with 15 bases sitting between them. The CDR3 sequence is 15 residues long. This CDR3 reads CASSSAWDTGNTIYF. The CDR3 DNA sequence: TGTGCCAGTAGTTCCGCTTGGGACACGGGAAACACCATATATTTT.

A few counts support this clone. The chain combines TRBV2 with TRBJ2-1; no firm D call. The CDR3 sequence is 15 residues long. V was clipped by 3 bases and J by 6 bases, with 15 bases between them. Germline V lookup: CDR1 SNHLY, CDR2 FYNNEI. The CDR3 DNA sequence: TGTGCCAGCAGTGATACAGAAAGGCTAGGCAATGAGCAGTTCTTC. It encodes CASSDTERLGNEQFF. The entire variable domain, with the rest obtained from reference TRBV2 and TRBJ2-1, is as follows: EPEVTQTPSHQVTQMGQEVILRCVPISNHLYFYWYRQILGQKVEFLVSFYNNEISEKSEIFDDQFSVERPDGSNFTLKIRSTKLEDSAMYFCASSDTERLGNEQFFGPGTRLTVL.

Note on this clone: The identical CDR3 is also encoded by other nucleotide sequences in the sample. The rearrangement joins TRBV5-4 to TRBJ2-2; D unresolved. The V gene's germline CDR1 is SGHNT and CDR2 YYREEE (reference sequence). Deletions cut 1 base from V and 1 base from J, with 8 bases between. The CDR3 spans 15 residues. The CDR3 DNA is TGTGCCAGCAGCTTGAAAGGCAGGAACACCGGGGAGCTGTTTTTT. Residues: CASSLKGRNTGELFF.

V usage is TRBV5-6 and J usage is TRBJ1-2; no firm D call. Trimming left V 3 bases short and J 6 bases short, with 6 bases between. The CDR3 length is 11 residues. In germline, CDR1 is SGHDT, CDR2 YYEEEE. As DNA, the CDR3 is TGTGCCAGCAGCTCTACGGATGGCTACACCTTC. It codes for CASSSTDGYTF.

This chain links TRBV27 with TRBJ2-7, with 8 bases lining up with TRBD1. Trimming at V came to 6 bases and at J to 5 bases, leaving 9 bases not matched to a gene. From germline, CDR1 is MNHEY and CDR2 SMNVEV (reference sequence). The CDR3 sequence is 14 residues long. The CDR3 region has the DNA TGTGCCAGCAGCCTAAGACAGGGGACCAACGAGCAGTACTTC. This sequence encodes CASSLRQGTNEQYF.

The chain carries TRBV5-8 and TRBJ1-5; D call uncertain. V was trimmed by 0 bases and J by 0 bases, leaving 4 bases between them. The CDR3 is made up of 14 amino acids. The V gene's germline CDR1 is SGHTS and CDR2 YDEGEE. The CDR3 bases are TGTGCCAGCAGCTTGGGAGTTAGCAATCAGCCCCAGCATTTT. This gives the protein CASSLGVSNQPQHF.

The CDR3 loop reads CASSDGSVNTEAFF. The CDR3 DNA sequence: TGTGCCAGCAGCGACGGAAGTGTGAACACTGAAGCTTTCTTT. The gene calls are TRBV7-9 and TRBJ1-1; no clear D. Per the germline V gene, CDR1 is SEHNR and CDR2 is FQNEAQ (reference sequence). Trimming removed 5 bases at V and 0 bases at J, with 10 bases between. The CDR3 runs to 14 residues.

This clone has only a few counts. The gene calls are TRBV5-5 and TRBJ2-3; 9 nucleotides agree with TRBD1. The germline V gene encodes CDR1 SGHKS and CDR2 YYEKEE (reference sequence). The length of the CDR3 is 16 residues. The V and J ends lost 4 bases and 4 bases, in that order; junction bases with no gene match: 10. The CDR3, as DNA: TGTGCCAGCAGCCAAGATGAGGGACAGGGCGCAGATACGCAGTATTTT. Translated: CASSQDEGQGADTQYF.

The rearrangement joins TRBV5-6 to TRBJ2-5; TRBD1 aligns across 8 bases. The CDR3 consists of 18 residues. CDR1 is SGHDT and CDR2 is YYEEEE in the germline V gene. The V and J ends lost 3 bases and 2 bases, in that order; junction bases with no gene match: 15. The CDR3 nucleotides read TGTGCCAGCAGCTGGGGGCAGGGGGCAAATTGGGGTCAAGAGACCCAGTACTTC. This encodes CASSWGQGANWGQETQYF.

This chain joins TRBV7-3 and TRBJ1-1; 7 nucleotides line up with TRBD1. CDR1 SGHTA and CDR2 FQGTGA come from the germline V gene. The length of the CDR3 is 12 residues. J was trimmed by 4 bases and V by 5 bases; bases with no gene match: 1. This chain's CDR3 is CASSPGGTEAFF. As DNA, the CDR3 is TGTGCCAGCAGCCCAGGGGGCACTGAAGCTTTCTTT.

The rearrangement uses TRBV5-4 and TRBJ2-7; D is uncertain. CDR3 size: 13 residues. CDR1 is SGHNT, CDR2 YYREEE, per germline (reference sequence). The V end lost 2 bases, the J end lost 1 base, and 7 bases lay between the germline ends. CDR3 sequence: CASSFSPSYEQYF. CDR3 in DNA: TGTGCCAGCAGCTTCAGTCCATCCTACGAGCAGTACTTC.

A note on this clone: Other DNA sequences of this sample code for an identical CDR3. The rearrangement joins TRBV7-9 to TRBJ1-1; D might be TRBD1 (5 bases). Per germline, CDR1 SEHNR and CDR2 FQNEAQ (reference sequence). The CDR3 runs to 15 residues. Trimming pared 6 bases from V and 1 base from J, leaving 15 bases between. Here the CDR3 reads CASRAQPGQNTEAFF. The CDR3 DNA reads as TGTGCCAGCAGAGCACAACCGGGGCAGAACACTGAAGCTTTCTTT.

The rearrangement links TRBV5-1 to TRBJ2-3; 7 bases are a match to TRBD2. Germline CDR1 and CDR2: SGHRS and YFSETQ. Losses at the gene ends were 0 bases for V and 6 bases for J; bases not matched to a gene: 7. The CDR3 length is 15 residues. The CDR3 is CASSLESGALDTQYF. CDR3 DNA sequence: TGCGCCAGCAGCTTGGAGAGCGGGGCTTTGGATACGCAGTATTTT.

The rearrangement links TRBV29-1 to TRBJ2-7, with TRBD1 as a possible D gene (5 bases). The length of the CDR3 is 11 residues. The germline V gene has CDR1 SQVTM and CDR2 ANQGSEA. V was pared by 6 bases and J by 3 bases, with 9 bases between. The CDR3, as DNA: TGCAGCGTGACTGACAGCTACGAGCAGTACTTC. Protein: CSVTDSYEQYF.

The chain links TRBV2 to TRBJ2-2; 8 bases are a match to TRBD1. Germline V gene lookup returns CDR1 SNHLY and CDR2 FYNNEI. V lost 0 bases, J lost 0 bases, and 3 bases stayed unmatched. CDR3 length equals 17 residues. The CDR3, as DNA: TGTGCCAGCAGTGAAGCGGAGGACAGGGCGAACACCGGGGAGCTGTTTTTT. The encoded protein is CASSEAEDRANTGELFF.

In this sample, this clone turned up once. The chain is built from TRBV7-9 and TRBJ1-2; TRBD1 is a possible D gene (5 bases). Trimming left V 0 bases short and J 4 bases short, with 6 bases between. Germline V gene sequence: CDR1 SEHNR, CDR2 FQNEAQ (reference sequence). This CDR3 has 13 residues. CDR3 region: CASSLADSYGYTF. CDR3 nucleotides: TGTGCCAGCAGCTTAGCCGACAGCTATGGCTACACCTTC.